The sequence of this TCR beta chain was determined in a study of blood T cell repertoires in COVID-19. Background on the study: The United States, Italy and Spain provided the acute and convalescent COVID-19 samples. PBMCs, B-cell-depleted T cells, or T cells provided the cDNA or gDNA that made up the material.

Trimming removed 6 bases from V and 6 bases from J, with 15 bases in between. CDR3 size: 14 residues. CDR1 and CDR2 (germline): SGHAT, FQNNGV. Original analysis: Estimation of nucleated cell counts relied on the amplification of reference gene primers. Profiling relied on immunoSEQ multiplex PCR, and the TCRdb table lists in-frame clones only, not all of them. V, J and clone size are those of that table, while D and trimming were read from the DNA. The sample includes about 90,000 clones, more than 70% of them seen just once. This chain uses TRBV11-2 with TRBJ1-5, with D hard to call. The material sequenced was peripheral blood. The source of this sequence is a man in his sixties with acute or convalescent COVID-19. Here the CDR3 DNA reads TGTGCCAGCAGTTTCAACTCGGAGGGTCAGCCCCAGCATTTT. Translated, it gives CASSFNSEGQPQHF.